This T cell receptor beta chain emerged from a study of T cell repertoires in cytomegalovirus infection. TCRdb reprocessed the reads via MiXCR and lists one record per CDR3 protein. The table shows 630,000 or so distinct CDR3 sequences, with approximately 24% occurring only once. This clonotype was counted between two and nine times. With 2 bases removed from V and 1 base from J, the gap between germline ends came to 8 bases. Per the germline V gene, CDR1 is MNHEY and CDR2 is SVGAGI. This CDR3 spans 14 amino acids. V is TRBV6-5 and J is TRBJ1-1, with D hard to call. The TCR sequence derives from a human donor in good health (CMV status not recorded). Some clones in this sample may be carry-over from other donors' samples. Specimen: CD8+ T cells from PBMCs. Here the CDR3 DNA reads TGTGCCAGCAGTTACCGGTCTTGGAACACTGAAGCTTTCTTT. This translates into CASSYRSWNTEAFF.